Detailed here is one TCR beta chain. This clonotype was observed a few times. Its cognate antigen has yet to be identified. No much larger clone is present one base from it, and per-base qualities are unavailable. Per the publication, the treatment or condition label means: live attenuated yellow fever vaccine strain. A standard Ficoll-Paque protocol was used to isolate PBMCs from peripheral blood. Dynabeads CD4 and CD8 positive selection kits were used to isolate CD4 and CD8 T-cell fractions. RNA was extracted with TriZol from bulk PBMCs, CD4 and CD8 fractions, and dextramer-positive and dextramer-negative fractions. TCRdb shows the sequencer as Illumina NovaSeq 6000. TCR cDNA was synthesized by 5'RACE template switching, through which a universal primer site and unique molecular identifiers were introduced. Priming of cDNA synthesis was performed from both the TCR alpha and TCR beta constant segments. Library amplification used two PCR steps, and the second PCR step added sample barcodes and sequencing adapters. Sequencing of libraries was performed on Illumina HiSeq 2500 (2x100 bp) or NovaSeq (2x150 bp). The study's processing was this. Demultiplexing of reads and collapsing into UMI consensus sequences were performed with MIGEC, and V(D)J alignment was carried out with MiXCR. Vaccine-responding clonotypes were defined with edgeR using replicate PBMC samples, requiring FDR below 0.01 and a log2 fold change above 5 up to day 15. Each bulk clonotype received a CD4 or CD8 identity based on whether the sequenced CD4 or CD8 repertoire contained that clonotype at higher abundance. Starting from the raw public reads, TCRdb applied fastp trimming at Q25, assembled clones with MiXCR and retained in-frame beta chains. CDR3 protein sequences are deduplicated, and each keeps its most common genes and DNA. None of the V and J calls come from the authors' own analysis; TCRdb made them. Across this sample there are about 300,000 distinct CDR3 sequences, with less than 9.5% seen only once. The ten largest clones capture around 3.3% of the sample.

This entry is derived from a study of T cells after yellow fever vaccination (dated by TCRdb to the late 2010s). About the study as a whole: The SMART-Seq v4 Ultra Low Input RNA kit was used to prepare libraries from fractions with low cell numbers. Two healthy male donors, one aged 18 to 30 and one aged 30 to 40 years, made up the cohort. To follow T-cell clones before and after both primary and booster YFV17D yellow fever vaccination, bulk TCR alpha and beta repertoires underwent longitudinal sequencing. Blood was drawn at multiple timepoints before and after primary and secondary immunization, with bulk PBMC replicates and cell subsets isolated.

The germline V gene yields LGHNA for CDR1 and YNFKEQ for CDR2. Trimming leaves V shorter by 1 base and J shorter by 1 base, with the junction holding 10 bases beyond the gene matches. The CDR3 numbers 20 residues from cysteine through phenylalanine. This entry keeps only the CDR3 DNA: 60 bases, framed from base 1. General findings and caveats noted by the study authors: Compared with the primary T-cell response, the secondary T-cell response was faster but weaker, reaching its peak on day 5 rather than on day 15. Because the study included only two donors, the extent to which the findings can be generalized is limited. Most clones expanded after primary vaccination were re-detected after the booster (almost 97% of CD4 and around nine tenths of CD8), suggesting broad memory maintenance. A small fraction of clonotypes showed up in both the CD4 and CD8 compartments, probably as a result of convergent recombination. Because abundant contaminating clonotypes from the bulk population could be contained in FACS-sorted repertoires, computational filtering was required.

Specimen: CD4+ T cells sorted from PBMCs, collected 5 days after the yellow fever booster vaccination. This receptor was obtained from a man aged 18 to 35 who received the YFV17D yellow fever vaccine. The chain uses TRBV4-2 and TRBJ2-5, with TRBD2 identical over 15 junction bases. The bases read TGTGCCAGCAGCCAAGTCTCCTCGGGACTAGCGGGGGGTATCCAAGAGACCCAGTACTTC. This gives the protein CASSQVSSGLAGGIQETQYF.